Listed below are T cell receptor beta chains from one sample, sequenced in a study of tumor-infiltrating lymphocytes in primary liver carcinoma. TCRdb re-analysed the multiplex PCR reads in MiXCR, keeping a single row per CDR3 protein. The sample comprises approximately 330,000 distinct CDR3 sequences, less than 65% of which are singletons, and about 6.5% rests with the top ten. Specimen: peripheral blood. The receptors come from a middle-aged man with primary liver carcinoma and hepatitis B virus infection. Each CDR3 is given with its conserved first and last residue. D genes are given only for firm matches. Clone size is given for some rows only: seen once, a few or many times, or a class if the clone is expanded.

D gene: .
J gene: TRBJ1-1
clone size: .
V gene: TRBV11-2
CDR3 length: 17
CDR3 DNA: TGTGCCATCAGCCCCTCGGGGCAGGGGAGGGTGAACGCTGAAGCTTTCTTT
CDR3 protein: CAISPSGQGRVNAEAFF

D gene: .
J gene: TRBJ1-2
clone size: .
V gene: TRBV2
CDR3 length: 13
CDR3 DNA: TGTGCTAGCAATGCAGGGGTTCTTGCTGGCTACACCTTC
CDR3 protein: CASNAGVLAGYTF

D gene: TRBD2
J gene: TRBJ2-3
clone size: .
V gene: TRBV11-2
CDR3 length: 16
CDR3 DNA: TGTGCCAGCAGCTTGGATAGCGGGGCCTCCACAGATACGCAGTATTTT
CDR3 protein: CASSLDSGASTDTQYF

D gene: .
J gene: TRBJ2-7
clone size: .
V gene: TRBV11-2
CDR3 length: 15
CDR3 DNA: TGTGCCAGCAGTTTAGAAGGGTGGCCCTGGTACGAGCAGTACTTC
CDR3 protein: CASSLEGWPWYEQYF

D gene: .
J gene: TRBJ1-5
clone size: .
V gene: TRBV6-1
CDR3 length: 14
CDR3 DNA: TGCGCCAGCAGTGAACCCCCTCCAGTCCTCTCCCAGCATTTT
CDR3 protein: CASSEPPPVLSQHF

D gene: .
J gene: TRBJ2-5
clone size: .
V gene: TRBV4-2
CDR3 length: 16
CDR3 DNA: TGTGCCAGCAGTCAAGATCCCCCGGGGGTAGAAGAGACCCAGTACTTC
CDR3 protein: CASSQDPPGVEETQYF

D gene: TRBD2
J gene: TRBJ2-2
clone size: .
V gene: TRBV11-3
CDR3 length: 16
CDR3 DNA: TGTGCAAGCAGCCCTCGGACTAGCGGACCCACCGAGGAGCTGTTTTTT
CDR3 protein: CASSPRTSGPTEELFF

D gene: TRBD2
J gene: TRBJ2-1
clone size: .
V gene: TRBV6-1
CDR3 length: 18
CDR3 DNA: TGTGCCAGCAGTGATCCCTCGGGACTAGCGAGATATAACAATGAGCAGTTCTTC
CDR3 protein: CASSDPSGLARYNNEQFF

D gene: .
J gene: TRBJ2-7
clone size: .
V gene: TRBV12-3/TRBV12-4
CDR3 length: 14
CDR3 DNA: TGTACCAGTCGTCCCCAGGGGATGACCTACGAGCAGTACTTC
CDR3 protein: CTSRPQGMTYEQYF

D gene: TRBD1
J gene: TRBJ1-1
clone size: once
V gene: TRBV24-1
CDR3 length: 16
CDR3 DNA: TGTGCCACCAGTGATTGCGACAGGGGGCGAGTCACTGAAGCTTTCTTT
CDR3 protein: CATSDCDRGRVTEAFF

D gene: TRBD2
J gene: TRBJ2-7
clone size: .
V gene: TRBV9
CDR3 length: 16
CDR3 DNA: TGTGCCAGCAGCCCGCGATCCGGGACTAGCTTCGACGAGCAGTACTTC
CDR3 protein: CASSPRSGTSFDEQYF

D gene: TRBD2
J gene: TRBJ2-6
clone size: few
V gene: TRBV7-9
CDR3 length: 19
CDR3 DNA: TGTGCCAGCAGCCCTCGAGTGCCCACGGGGGGCTCTGGGGCCAACGTCCTGACTTTC
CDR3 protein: CASSPRVPTGGSGANVLTF

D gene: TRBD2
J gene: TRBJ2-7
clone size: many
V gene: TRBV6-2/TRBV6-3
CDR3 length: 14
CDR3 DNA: TGTGCCAGCAGTCCTGTTACTAGCGAGTACGAGCAGTACTTC
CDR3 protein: CASSPVTSEYEQYF

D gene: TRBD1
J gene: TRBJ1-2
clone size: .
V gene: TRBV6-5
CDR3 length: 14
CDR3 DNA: TGTGCCAGCAGTAAATCGCCGGGACAGGTACGCCATACCTTC
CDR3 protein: CASSKSPGQVRHTF

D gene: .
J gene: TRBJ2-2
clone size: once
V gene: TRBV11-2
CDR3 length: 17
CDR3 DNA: TGTGCCAGCAGCTTAGTTGGGGTCAGAAAGAACACAGGGGAGCTGTTTTTT
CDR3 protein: CASSLVGVRKNTGELFF

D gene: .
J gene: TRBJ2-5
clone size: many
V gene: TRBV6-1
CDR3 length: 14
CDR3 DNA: TGTGCCAGCAGTGAAATTGGGGCCCAAGAGACCCAGTACTTC
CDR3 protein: CASSEIGAQETQYF

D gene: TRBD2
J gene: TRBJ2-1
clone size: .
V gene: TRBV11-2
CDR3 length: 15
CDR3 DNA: TGTACCAGCAGCGTCACGACTAGCGGGAACAATGAGCAGTTCTTC
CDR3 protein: CTSSVTTSGNNEQFF

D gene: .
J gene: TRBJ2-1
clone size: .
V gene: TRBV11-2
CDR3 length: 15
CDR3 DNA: TGTGCCAGCAGCTGGGGGACGGGAGATAGGAATGCGCAGTTCTTC
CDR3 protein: CASSWGTGDRNAQFF

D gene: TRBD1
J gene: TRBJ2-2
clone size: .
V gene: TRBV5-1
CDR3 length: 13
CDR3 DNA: TGCGCCAGCGGGACAGGGCCTACGGGGGAGCTGTTTTTT
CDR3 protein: CASGTGPTGELFF

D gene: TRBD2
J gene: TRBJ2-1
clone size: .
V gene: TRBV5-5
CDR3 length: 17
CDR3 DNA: TGTGCCAGCAGCTTAGGACTAGCGGGATTCCCGGGGAATGAGCAGTTCTTC
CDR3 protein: CASSLGLAGFPGNEQFF

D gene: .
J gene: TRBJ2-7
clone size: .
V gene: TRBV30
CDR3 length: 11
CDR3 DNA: TGTGCCTGGAAGACATCTTACGAGCAGTACTTC
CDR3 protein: CAWKTSYEQYF

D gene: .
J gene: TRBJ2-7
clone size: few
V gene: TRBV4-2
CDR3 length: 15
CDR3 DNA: TGTGCCAGCAGCCAAGGCCTAGAAGTTCCCTACGAGCAGTACTTC
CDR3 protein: CASSQGLEVPYEQYF

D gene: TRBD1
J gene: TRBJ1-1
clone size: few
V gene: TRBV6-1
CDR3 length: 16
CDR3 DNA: TGTGCCAGCAGTGCTTACAGGGGGGTGGCGAACACTGAAGCTTTCTTT
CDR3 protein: CASSAYRGVANTEAFF

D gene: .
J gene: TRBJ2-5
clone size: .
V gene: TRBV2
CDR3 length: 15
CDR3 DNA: TGTGCCAGCACTGTAACGAGGGGGACTCAAGAGACCCAGTACTTC
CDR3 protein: CASTVTRGTQETQYF